A selection of T cell receptor beta chains follows, all from one sample in a study of blood T cells in healthy people across ages. MiXCR, run by TCRdb on the 5' RACE reads, gives a single entry per CDR3 protein. The table records approximately 1.5 million distinct CDR3 sequences, around 40% of them present only once. Input material: blood. The receptor source for this set is a woman aged 18-35 years in good health. Both conserved end residues are part of each CDR3. The order of the fields is clone size, D gene, V gene, CDR3 length, J gene, CDR3 DNA, CDR3 protein. The D gene is left open where the match is weak. Clone size is not always given. Where it is, it says once, few, many or a class for expanded clones.

clone size: NA; D gene: NA; V gene: TRBV4-1; CDR3 length: 15; J gene: TRBJ1-2; CDR3 DNA: TGCGCCAGCAGCCATTCCAGTGAGAGGGAACGAGGCTACACCTTC; CDR3 protein: CASSHSSERERGYTF
clone size: NA; D gene: NA; V gene: TRBV20-1; CDR3 length: 13; J gene: TRBJ2-7; CDR3 DNA: TGCAGTGCTAGACCCAGGGGCTCCTACGAGCAGTACTTC; CDR3 protein: CSARPRGSYEQYF
clone size: NA; D gene: NA; V gene: TRBV20-1; CDR3 length: 13; J gene: TRBJ2-7; CDR3 DNA: TGCAGTGCCCCCGACAGGGAGGTCTACGGGCAGTACTTC; CDR3 protein: CSAPDREVYGQYF
clone size: NA; D gene: NA; V gene: TRBV11-2; CDR3 length: 14; J gene: TRBJ1-1; CDR3 DNA: TGTGCCAGCAGAGCCTGGACGGGAAACACTGAAGCTTTCTTT; CDR3 protein: CASRAWTGNTEAFF
clone size: few; D gene: NA; V gene: TRBV4-3; CDR3 length: 15; J gene: TRBJ1-2; CDR3 DNA: TGCGCCAGCAGCCAAGTCAAGGGGGGGAACTATGGCTACACCTTC; CDR3 protein: CASSQVKGGNYGYTF
clone size: NA; D gene: NA; V gene: TRBV12-3/TRBV12-4; CDR3 length: 17; J gene: TRBJ2-2; CDR3 DNA: TGTGCCAGCAGTTTAAGGGTAGGGCAGGAGTTCACCGGGGAGCTGTTTTTT; CDR3 protein: CASSLRVGQEFTGELFF
clone size: few; D gene: NA; V gene: TRBV7-9; CDR3 length: 15; J gene: TRBJ1-5; CDR3 DNA: TGTGCCAGCAGCTTTGGGGACTTTAGCAATCAGCCCCAGCATTTT; CDR3 protein: CASSFGDFSNQPQHF
clone size: few; D gene: TRBD1; V gene: TRBV6-6; CDR3 length: 14; J gene: TRBJ1-2; CDR3 DNA: TGTGCCAGCACCAACTGGGGACAGAACTATGGCTACACCTTC; CDR3 protein: CASTNWGQNYGYTF
clone size: NA; D gene: TRBD2; V gene: TRBV4-3; CDR3 length: 18; J gene: TRBJ2-7; CDR3 DNA: TGCGCCAGCAGCCAAGATCTGTTGCGGCGACTAGCGGCCTACGAGCAGTACTTC; CDR3 protein: CASSQDLLRRLAAYEQYF
clone size: few; D gene: NA; V gene: TRBV27; CDR3 length: 12; J gene: TRBJ2-7; CDR3 DNA: TGTGCCAGCAGTTTTTGGGGCTACGAGCAGTACTTC; CDR3 protein: CASSFWGYEQYF
clone size: NA; D gene: TRBD2; V gene: TRBV4-3; CDR3 length: 20; J gene: TRBJ2-1; CDR3 DNA: TGCGCCAGCAGCCAAGAGGGGCCAACTAGCGGGAGGTTCTCCTACAATGAGCAGTTCTTC; CDR3 protein: CASSQEGPTSGRFSYNEQFF
clone size: NA; D gene: NA; V gene: TRBV7-6; CDR3 length: 13; J gene: TRBJ1-1; CDR3 DNA: TGTGCCAGCAGCTTTGCGCTTAACACTGAAGCTTTCTTT; CDR3 protein: CASSFALNTEAFF
clone size: NA; D gene: NA; V gene: TRBV4-1; CDR3 length: 14; J gene: TRBJ2-5; CDR3 DNA: TGCGCCAGCAGCCAAACAGGGAGCAGCGAGACCCAGTACTTC; CDR3 protein: CASSQTGSSETQYF
clone size: NA; D gene: NA; V gene: TRBV14; CDR3 length: 13; J gene: TRBJ1-2; CDR3 DNA: TGTGCCAGCAGCCAAGACTTCGCCGATGGCTACACCTTC; CDR3 protein: CASSQDFADGYTF
clone size: NA; D gene: NA; V gene: TRBV4-3; CDR3 length: 14; J gene: TRBJ1-1; CDR3 DNA: TGCGCCAGCAGCTCAACGCGTTCGAACACTGAAGCTTTCTTT; CDR3 protein: CASSSTRSNTEAFF
clone size: once; D gene: NA; V gene: TRBV27; CDR3 length: 16; J gene: TRBJ2-5; CDR3 DNA: TGTGCCAGCAGTTTTCGTCGGGACTGGGGTATAGATGAGCAGTACTTC; CDR3 protein: CASSFRRDWGIDEQYF
clone size: NA; D gene: NA; V gene: TRBV7-3; CDR3 length: 13; J gene: TRBJ1-4; CDR3 DNA: TGTGCCAGCAGCTTAAGACTGGGGGAAAAACTGTTTTTT; CDR3 protein: CASSLRLGEKLFF
clone size: NA; D gene: NA; V gene: TRBV4-1; CDR3 length: 14; J gene: TRBJ2-1; CDR3 DNA: TGCGCCAGCAGCCAAGAATACAGTGACAATGAGCAGTTCTTC; CDR3 protein: CASSQEYSDNEQFF
clone size: NA; D gene: TRBD1; V gene: TRBV6-5; CDR3 length: 15; J gene: TRBJ2-5; CDR3 DNA: TGTGCCAGCAGCCGACAGGGGTCGGGCTACAATGAGCAGTACTTC; CDR3 protein: CASSRQGSGYNEQYF